This T cell receptor (beta chain) was captured by sequencing in a study of cytomegalovirus exposure and HLA in healthy donors. Study-wide points: Rare TCR sequences predominated, though certain public TCRs were found in many donors.

Repertoires were generated with immunoSEQ multiplex PCR, while TCRdb's copy carries only in-frame clones and drops some. This table has about 78,000 clones, about 96% appearing once. Germline V gives CDR1 MDHEN, CDR2 SYDVKM. This CDR3 contains 14 residues. Trimming removed 6 bases from V and 3 bases from J; junction bases left unmatched: 4. With respect to this clone: Its specificity is unknown.

The chain has TRBV28 and TRBJ1-1; 10 nucleotides agree with TRBD1. The receptor was derived from a young man in good health and CMV-seropositive. The specimen sequenced was PBMCs. CDR3 in amino acids: CASSFDRGHTEAFF. The DNA of the CDR3 is TGTGCCAGCAGCTTCGACAGGGGGCACACTGAAGCTTTCTTT.